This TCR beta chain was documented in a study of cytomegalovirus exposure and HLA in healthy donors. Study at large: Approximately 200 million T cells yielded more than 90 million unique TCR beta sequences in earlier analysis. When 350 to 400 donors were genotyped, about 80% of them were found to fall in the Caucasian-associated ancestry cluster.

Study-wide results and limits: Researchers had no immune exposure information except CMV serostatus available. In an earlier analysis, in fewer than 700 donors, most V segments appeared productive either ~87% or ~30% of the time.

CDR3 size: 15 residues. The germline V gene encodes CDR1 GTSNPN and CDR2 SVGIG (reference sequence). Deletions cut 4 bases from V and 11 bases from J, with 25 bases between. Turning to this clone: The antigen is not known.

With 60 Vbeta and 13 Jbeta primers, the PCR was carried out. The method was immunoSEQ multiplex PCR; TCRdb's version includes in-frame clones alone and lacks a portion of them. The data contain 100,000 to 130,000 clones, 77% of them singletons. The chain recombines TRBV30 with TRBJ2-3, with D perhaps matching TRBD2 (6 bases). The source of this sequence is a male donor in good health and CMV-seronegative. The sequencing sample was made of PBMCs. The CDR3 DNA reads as TGTGCCTGGAAGGGTACGGGAGCACCGGGATCTAGGCAGTATTTT. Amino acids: CAWKGTGAPGSRQYF.